This T cell receptor beta chain originates from a study of T cell repertoires in cytomegalovirus infection. At the level of the study: An indication of both CMV infection and matching HLA type came from public TCR beta signatures.

Findings of the study overall: Cumulative frequency of public TCR beta families picked out carriers of CMV plus the relevant HLA. Dominating the ex vivo response were HLA-C-restricted CMV-specific TCR beta clonotypes.

Via MiXCR, TCRdb re-called the reads, giving one row per CDR3 protein. The repertoire includes 310,000 or so distinct CDR3 sequences, roughly a tenth of them detected once, and 2% to 3% sits in the top ten. This clonotype was counted at least ten times. Its antigen remains unknown. The CDR3 spans 12 residues. Per the germline V gene, CDR1 is SGHTA and CDR2 is FQGNSA. The V end lost 8 bases, the J end lost 7 bases, and 15 bases lay between the germline ends. Sequencing was performed on PBMCs. This TCR came from a human donor in good health (CMV status not recorded). Some clones in this sample may be carry-over from other donors' samples. The rearrangement links TRBV7-2 to TRBJ2-7, with D maybe TRBD2 (7 bases). CDR3 sequence reads: CASLGGPGEQYF. The DNA for the CDR3 is TGTGCCAGCCTCGGGGGGCCGGGGGAGCAGTACTTC.